The 21 T cell receptor beta chains listed next were all sequenced from one sample in a study of beta chain features in type 1 diabetes. Reverse transcription of all isolated RNA meant that expressed TCRB transcripts were sequenced. The protocol was immunoSEQ multiplex PCR, while the TCRdb copy is restricted to in-frame clones and leaves out a portion. The profile shows around 360,000 clones, about 12% of them singletons. Study-level findings and limits: Within each of all four CD4+ subsets, Type 1 diabetes patients had TCRB CDR3s that were moderately but significantly shorter.

Their target antigens are unknown. Sequencing input: naive CD4+ T cells from blood. Every receptor here comes from a woman aged 18-29 years with type 1 diabetes.

This clone was detected a few times. The CDR3 coding sequence is TGTGCCAGCAGCTTGGGTGACCGGGGATTCTACAATGAGCAGTTCTTC. Protein sequence: CASSLGDRGFYNEQFF. This chain links TRBV7-9 with TRBJ2-1; a possible D gene is TRBD2 (5 bases). Trimming took off 3 bases at V and 3 bases at J, with 15 bases between the two ends. Germline loops: CDR1 SEHNR, CDR2 FQNEAQ (reference sequence). CDR3 length: 16 residues.

The chain employs TRBV7-3 and TRBJ1-1; perhaps TRBD1 as D (5 bases). Between the trimmed V and J ends, which lost 0 bases and 3 bases, there was a span of 5 bases. Germline assignment: CDR1 SGHTA and CDR2 FQGTGA. The CDR3 has 13 amino acids. CDR3 in amino acids: CASSLTGDTEAFF. The CDR3 nucleotides read TGTGCCAGCAGCTTAACAGGGGACACTGAAGCTTTCTTT.

This clone was detected a few times. This chain links TRBV28 with TRBJ2-4; 9 nucleotides agree with TRBD2. The junction had 10 bases not matched to a gene; V was cut back by 5 bases and J by 11 bases. This CDR3 is built from 14 residues. Germline CDR1 MDHEN, CDR2 SYDVKM. CDR3 in DNA: TGTGCCAGCAGTCCACCCCCCCAGCGGGAGGTTCAGTACTTC. As protein: CASSPPPQREVQYF.

The sample holds a few counts of this clone. The chain carries TRBV9 and TRBJ1-1; D is perhaps TRBD1 (5 bases). From germline, CDR1 is SGDLS and CDR2 YYNGEE. This CDR3 spans 16 amino acids. V shed 0 bases and J shed 1 base, with 13 bases lying between them. The CDR3 loop reads CASSVGQDTPNTEAFF. The CDR3 DNA sequence: TGTGCCAGCAGCGTAGGTCAGGACACTCCGAACACTGAAGCTTTCTTT.

With regard to this clone: Other DNA sequences in the sample encode the same CDR3. V and J are TRBV9 and TRBJ2-5; 8 bases map to TRBD2. After removal of 0 bases from V and 4 bases from J, the junction contained 2 bases not matched to a gene. CDR1 is SGDLS and CDR2 is YYNGEE in the germline V gene. This CDR3 comprises 14 residues. The CDR3 region is CASSVGLAGETQYF. Here the CDR3 DNA reads TGTGCCAGCAGCGTAGGGCTAGCGGGAGAGACCCAGTACTTC.

The chain couples TRBV15 to TRBJ2-7, with 8 bases matching TRBD1. The CDR3 is made up of 16 amino acids. After removal of 3 bases from V and 0 bases from J, the junction contained 7 bases not matched to a gene. Germline lookup yields CDR1 LNHNV and CDR2 YYDKDF (reference sequence). CDR3 sequence (DNA): TGTGCCACCAGCAGGTATCCGGGACAGGACTCCTACGAGCAGTACTTC. It specifies CATSRYPGQDSYEQYF.

The chain employs TRBV7-9 and TRBJ1-2; a possible D gene is TRBD1 (5 bases). Trimming cost V 1 base and J 6 bases, with 9 bases left between them. Germline CDR1 SEHNR, CDR2 FQNEAQ (reference sequence). This CDR3 comprises 13 residues. CDR3: CASSLDRLDGYTF. CDR3 sequence (DNA): TGTGCCAGCAGCTTAGACAGGCTGGATGGCTACACCTTC.

This clone was observed a few times. As DNA, the CDR3 is TGTGCCAGCAAAAGACAGGGGGATCACGGGGAGCTGTTTTTT. Translated, it gives CASKRQGDHGELFF. The chain has TRBV9 and TRBJ2-2; the match to TRBD1 covers 9 bases. This CDR3 comprises 14 residues. Germline CDR1 and CDR2: SGDLS and YYNGEE. J gave up 7 bases and V 6 bases, and 7 bases lay outside the gene matches. Supplemented by reference TRBV9 and TRBJ2-2, the full variable domain reads DSGVTQTPKHLITATGQRVTLRCSPRSGDLSVYWYQQSLDQGLQFLIQYYNGEERAKGNILERFSAQQFPDLHSELNLSSLELGDSALYFCASKRQGDHGELFFGEGSRLTVL.

This clone has only a few counts. The chain employs TRBV19 and TRBJ2-7, with TRBD1 matching over 12 bases. Per germline, CDR1 LNHDA and CDR2 SQIVND (reference sequence). V lost 6 bases, J lost 2 bases, and 2 bases stayed unmatched. CDR3 length: 14 residues. The CDR3 sequence: CASSWDRGPYEQYF. CDR3 sequence (DNA): TGTGCCAGTAGCTGGGACAGGGGGCCCTACGAGCAGTACTTC.

This clone was detected a few times. This chain connects TRBV30 to TRBJ1-2; TRBD1 might be the D (5 bases). The CDR3 spans 16 residues. In germline, CDR1 is GTSNPN, CDR2 SVGIG (reference sequence). The ends were cut back, 0 bases at V and 8 bases at J, with 22 bases in the middle. CDR3: CAWSVVGPDPTEGYTF. In DNA form, the CDR3 reads TGTGCCTGGAGTGTGGTGGGGCCGGATCCAACAGAAGGCTACACCTTC.

The rearrangement joins TRBV19 to TRBJ1-5; 8 positions match TRBD1. With V trimmed by 3 bases and J by 3 bases, 7 bases remained unmatched. Germline CDR1 and CDR2: LNHDA and SQIVND (reference sequence). CDR3 length: 16 residues. CDR3 bases: TGTGCCAGTAGTATGGTGAAGGGACAGGTCAATCAGCCCCAGCATTTT. Translation: CASSMVKGQVNQPQHF.

On this clone: The sample holds other DNA sequences that translate to the same CDR3. J is TRBJ2-5 and V is TRBV7-9, with D perhaps TRBD2 (7 bases). This CDR3 has 13 amino acids. V dropped 3 bases and J dropped 5 bases, with 10 bases sitting between them. Per germline, CDR1 SEHNR and CDR2 FQNEAQ (reference sequence). This CDR3 reads CASSLAGAETQYF. The CDR3 DNA reads as TGTGCCAGCAGCTTGGCGGGGGCTGAGACCCAGTACTTC.

This clone has only a few counts. This chain links TRBV5-1 with TRBJ1-4, with D possibly matching TRBD1 (5 bases). V dropped 0 bases and J dropped 8 bases, with 14 bases sitting between them. This CDR3 is 15 amino acids long. Germline-derived CDR1 and CDR2 are SGHRS and YFSETQ. CDR3 loop: CASSLGDLREEKLFF. The CDR3 region has the DNA TGCGCCAGCAGCTTGGGGGACTTACGGGAGGAAAAACTGTTTTTT.

This clone has more than one count but fewer than ten. V usage is TRBV29-1 and J usage is TRBJ2-3; possibly TRBD2 for D (6 bases). V shed 6 bases and J shed 2 bases, with 24 bases lying between them. This CDR3 comprises 17 residues. CDR1 is SQVTM and CDR2 is ANQGSEA in the germline V gene. The CDR3 is CSVPSDILGGNTDTQYF. The CDR3 DNA is TGCAGCGTCCCCTCTGATATCCTAGGCGGGAACACAGATACGCAGTATTTT.

This clone was seen only a few times. V is TRBV30 and J is TRBJ2-3; a weak D match, TRBD1 (5 bases). The germline gives CDR1 GTSNPN, CDR2 SVGIG (reference sequence). The V end lost 3 bases, the J end lost 2 bases, and 9 bases lay between the germline ends. This CDR3 contains 13 residues. The CDR3, as DNA: TGTGCCTGGAGCACCAGGGACACAGATACGCAGTATTTT. Protein product: CAWSTRDTDTQYF.

This sequence joins TRBV11-2 and TRBJ2-7; D gene ambiguous. Per germline, CDR1 SGHAT and CDR2 FQNNGV. Trimming took off 3 bases at V and 2 bases at J, with 11 bases between the two ends. CDR3 length equals 14 residues. CDR3 DNA: TGTGCCAGCAGCTTGGCACGGGTCGCCTACGAGCAGTACTTC. Protein sequence: CASSLARVAYEQYF.

This clone was seen only a few times. At the DNA level, this CDR3 is encoded by other sequences in the same sample as well. The V call is TRBV30, the J call TRBJ2-5, with D perhaps TRBD2 (5 bases). CDR1 and CDR2 (germline): GTSNPN, SVGIG (reference sequence). The ends were cut back, 4 bases at V and 2 bases at J, with 5 bases in the middle. This CDR3 contains 11 residues. The CDR3 loop is CAWTGQETQYF. The CDR3 coding sequence is TGTGCCTGGACGGGGCAAGAGACCCAGTACTTC. The full variable domain, its missing parts supplied by reference TRBV30 and TRBJ2-5, is SQTIHQWPATLVQPVGSPLSLECTVEGTSNPNLYWYRQAAGRGLQLLFYSVGIGQISSEVPQNLSASRPQDRQFILSSKKLLLSDSGFYLCAWTGQETQYFGPGTRLLVL.

This clone was seen a few times. The J gene is TRBJ2-3, the V gene TRBV28, with D tentatively TRBD2 (6 bases). V was shortened by 7 bases and J by 2 bases, with 16 bases between the two germline ends. Germline lookup yields CDR1 MDHEN and CDR2 SYDVKM. The CDR3 runs 15 residues. CDR3 amino acids: CASNYRDFYTDTQYF. The CDR3 DNA sequence: TGTGCCAGCAATTACCGGGACTTCTACACAGATACGCAGTATTTT.

This clone showed up just a few times. The chain links TRBV7-2 to TRBJ2-3; TRBD2 matches 8 bases. The germline V gene has CDR1 SGHTA and CDR2 FQGNSA. V trimming: 1 base; J trimming: 3 bases; junction bases outside the gene matches: 3. This CDR3 contains 15 residues. In nucleotides, the CDR3 is TGTGCCAGCAGCTTAGTTAGCGGGACGACAGATACGCAGTATTTT. This codes for CASSLVSGTTDTQYF.

The chain is built from TRBV5-5 and TRBJ2-5; D perhaps matches TRBD2 (5 bases). The V end was cut by 2 bases, the J end by 2 bases, with 7 bases between. CDR1 and CDR2 (germline): SGHKS, YYEKEE (reference sequence). CDR3 length equals 13 residues. CDR3: CASSFGEQETQYF. CDR3 bases: TGTGCCAGCAGCTTCGGGGAACAAGAGACCCAGTACTTC. Complete variable domain (other parts from reference TRBV5-5 and TRBJ2-5): DAGVTQSPTHLIKTRGQQVTLRCSPISGHKSVSWYQQVLGQGPQFIFQYYEKEERGRGNFPDRFSARQFPNYSSELNVNALLLGDSALYLCASSFGEQETQYFGPGTRLLVL.

This clone turned up a few times. V and J are TRBV7-9 and TRBJ2-7, with a weak D call TRBD1 (6 bases). Germline V gene data show CDR1 as SEHNR and CDR2 as FQNEAQ (reference sequence). Trimming left V 1 base short and J 13 bases short, with 20 bases between. This CDR3 comprises 14 residues. CDR3: CASSLDVLLWGPYF. DNA of the CDR3: TGTGCCAGCAGCTTAGACGTCCTCCTCTGGGGGCCTTACTTC.